This T cell receptor (beta chain) stems from a study of post-analysis software for immune sequencing data. Across the whole study: Multiple sclerosis in the patients followed relapsing-remitting, secondary progressive and progressive-relapsing courses.

Included in the TCR beta cDNA libraries were unique molecular identifiers. A population of about 0.9 to 10 million T cells gave rise to roughly 0.5 million cDNA molecules. Each CDR3 protein is one row after TCRdb ran MiXCR on the PCR reads. The sample lists 820,000 or so distinct CDR3 sequences; about 53% were seen once. Concerning this clonotype: The antigen is unknown.

The germline CDR1 and CDR2 sequences are WSHSY and SAAADI. This CDR3 has 13 amino acids. J was trimmed by 5 bases and V by 6 bases; bases with no gene match: 4. General study findings and limits: Elevated frequency relative to controls characterized several TRBV segments in patients, TRBV5-6, TRBV5-1 and TRBV20-1 among them. Controls' normalized Chao1 diversity significantly exceeded that of multiple sclerosis patients. By F measure, samples from a shared preparation batch strongly co-clustered.

The chain has TRBV10-2 and TRBJ1-5, with TRBD1 matching over 7 bases. This TCR came from a girl under 18 with multiple sclerosis. Material for sequencing was blood. The CDR3 region is CASRDRWDQPQHF. DNA for the CDR3: TGCGCCAGCAGGGACAGGTGGGATCAGCCCCAGCATTTT.